This T cell receptor beta chain is from a study of blood T cells in healthy people across ages. The study, taken as a whole, reports: Naive and antigen-experienced cells were not separated, limiting conclusive comparison. In long-lived donors, naive CD4+ cell counts and diversity exceeded those of aged donors.

Concerning this clonotype: Its target is not known.

A second PCR of about 6 to 11 cycles used a sample-barcoded 5' primer and a J-beta primer mix. Each sample yielded at least 3 million CDR3-containing paired-end reads. TCRdb ran MiXCR on the 5' RACE reads and lists one entry per CDR3 protein. The sample holds roughly 1,000,000 distinct CDR3 sequences; under 30% are singletons and the top ten take less than 0.85%. Losses at the gene ends were 3 bases for V and 2 bases for J; bases not matched to a gene: 5. The CDR3 sequence is 16 residues long. This sample was also put to use in a study of T cells of mothers and their children.

This sequence was found in a girl aged 2-10 years in good health. V usage is TRBV12-3 or TRBV12-4 and J usage is TRBJ2-3; TRBD2 aligns across 10 bases. Source material: blood. The CDR3 here is CASSFPTSGNTDTQYF. In DNA, the CDR3 is TGTGCCAGCAGTTTTCCCACTAGCGGGAACACAGATACGCAGTATTTT.